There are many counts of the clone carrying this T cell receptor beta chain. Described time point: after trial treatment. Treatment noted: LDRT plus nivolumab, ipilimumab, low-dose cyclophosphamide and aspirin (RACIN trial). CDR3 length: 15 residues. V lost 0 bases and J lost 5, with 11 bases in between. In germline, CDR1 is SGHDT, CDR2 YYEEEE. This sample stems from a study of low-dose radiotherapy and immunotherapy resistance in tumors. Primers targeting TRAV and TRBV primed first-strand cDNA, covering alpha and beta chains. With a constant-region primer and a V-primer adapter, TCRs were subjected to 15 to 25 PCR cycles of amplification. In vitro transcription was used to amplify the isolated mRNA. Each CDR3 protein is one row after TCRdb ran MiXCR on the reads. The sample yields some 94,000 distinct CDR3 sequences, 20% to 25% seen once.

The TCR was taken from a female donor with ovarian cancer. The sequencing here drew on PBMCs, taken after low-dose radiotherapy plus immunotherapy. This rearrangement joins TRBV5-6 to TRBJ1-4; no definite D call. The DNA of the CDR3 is TGTGCCAGCAGCTTGGTCAGAGCGTCGAATGAAAAACTGTTTTTT. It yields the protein CASSLVRASNEKLFF.